This record looks at one T cell receptor (beta chain) sequence and its context. What it recognizes is unknown. The source of the sample is a study of cytomegalovirus exposure and HLA in healthy donors. Study in general: For the roughly 400 genotyped donors, around 76% fell within the Caucasian-associated ancestry cluster.

Findings and caveats of the study: With further analysis later on, most CMV-associated TCR beta chains appeared HLA-restricted.

Vbeta (60) and Jbeta (13) primers were used in the PCR. Sequencing used immunoSEQ multiplex PCR; TCRdb keeps in-frame clones, though not all of them. The repertoire holds approximately 130,000 clones, with about 77% as singletons. Germline V lookup: CDR1 MNHEY, CDR2 SVGAGI. The CDR3 consists of 14 residues. V was shortened by 0 bases and J by 8 bases, with 13 bases between the two germline ends. Sequences were obtained from PBMCs. This receptor was obtained from a middle-aged woman in good health and CMV-seronegative. The chain couples TRBV6-5 to TRBJ1-2; D might be TRBD1 (5 bases). The CDR3 reads CASSYSGPRRGYTF. CDR3 bases: TGTGCCAGCAGTTACTCGGGGCCTCGTCGGGGCTACACCTTC.